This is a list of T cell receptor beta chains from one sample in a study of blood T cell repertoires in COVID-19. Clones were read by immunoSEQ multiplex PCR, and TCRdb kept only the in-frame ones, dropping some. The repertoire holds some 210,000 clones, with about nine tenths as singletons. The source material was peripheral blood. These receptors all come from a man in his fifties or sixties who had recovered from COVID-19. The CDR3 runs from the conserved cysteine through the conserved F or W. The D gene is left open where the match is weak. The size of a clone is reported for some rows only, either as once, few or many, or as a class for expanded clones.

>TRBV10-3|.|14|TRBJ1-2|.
CAISDRVPNYGYTF
TGTGCCATCAGTGACAGGGTCCCTAACTATGGCTACACCTTC
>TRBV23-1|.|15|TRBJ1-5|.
CASSQSGLGYQPQHF
TGCGCCAGCAGTCAATCGGGGCTAGGTTATCAGCCCCAGCATTTT
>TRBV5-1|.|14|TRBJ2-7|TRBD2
CASSLERGPNEQYF
TGCGCCAGCAGCCTCGAGCGGGGCCCCAACGAGCAGTACTTC
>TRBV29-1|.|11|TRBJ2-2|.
CSVRGSGELFF
TGCAGCGTCCGAGGGTCCGGGGAGCTGTTTTTT
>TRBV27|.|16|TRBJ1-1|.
CASSFQRTAKNTEAFF
TGTGCCAGCAGTTTTCAAAGGACAGCTAAGAACACTGAAGCTTTCTTT
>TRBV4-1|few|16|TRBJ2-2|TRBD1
CASSQLQGVNTGELFF
TGCGCCAGCAGCCAATTACAGGGGGTGAACACCGGGGAGCTGTTTTTT
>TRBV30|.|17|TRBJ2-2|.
CAWSGLFGTLSTGELFF
TGTGCCTGGAGCGGGCTTTTCGGGACTCTATCCACCGGGGAGCTGTTTTTT
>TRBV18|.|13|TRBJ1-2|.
CASSQDSNYGYTF
TGTGCCAGCTCACAGGACTCTAACTATGGCTACACCTTC
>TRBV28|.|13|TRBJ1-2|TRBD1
CASSWGQGGGYTF
TGTGCCAGCAGTTGGGGACAGGGTGGTGGCTACACCTTC
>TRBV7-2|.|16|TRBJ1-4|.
CASSLAVGGAREKLFF
TGTGCCAGCAGCTTAGCGGTAGGGGGGGCGCGTGAAAAACTGTTTTTT
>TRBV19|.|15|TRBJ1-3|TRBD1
CASRDRGLSGNTIYF
TGTGCCAGTAGGGACAGGGGGCTCTCTGGAAACACCATATATTTT
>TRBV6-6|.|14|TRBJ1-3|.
CASSQSFSGNTIYF
TGTGCCAGCAGCCAGTCCTTCTCTGGAAACACCATATATTTT
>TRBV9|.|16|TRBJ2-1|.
CASSVESYSSYNEQFF
TGTGCCAGCAGCGTAGAGTCCTACAGCTCCTACAATGAGCAGTTCTTC
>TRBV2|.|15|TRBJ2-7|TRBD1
CASSPGTVLPSQLNF
TGTGCCAGCAGCCCCGGGACAGTCTTGCCCTCGCAGTTGAACTTC
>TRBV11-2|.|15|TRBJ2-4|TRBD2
CASSSWDYGQNIQYF
TGTGCCAGCAGCTCTTGGGACTATGGTCAAAACATTCAGTACTTC
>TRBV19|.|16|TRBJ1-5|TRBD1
CASSIPGQGLGQPQHF
TGTGCCAGTAGTATACCGGGACAGGGACTAGGACAGCCCCAGCATTTT
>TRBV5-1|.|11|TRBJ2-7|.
CASRAAYEQYF
TGCGCCAGCAGGGCGGCCTACGAGCAGTACTTC
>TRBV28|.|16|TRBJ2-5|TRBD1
CASSPSRTGEGETQYF
TGTGCCAGCAGTCCCAGCCGGACAGGGGAGGGTGAGACCCAGTACTTC
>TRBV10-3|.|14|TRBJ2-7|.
CAISESTGPYEQYF
TGTGCCATCAGTGAGTCGACGGGTCCCTACGAGCAGTACTTC
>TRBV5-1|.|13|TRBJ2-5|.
CASSGTTGETQYF
TGCGCCAGCAGCGGCACAACCGGGGAGACCCAGTACTTC
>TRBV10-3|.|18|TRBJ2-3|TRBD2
CAITPSGGTSGGADTQYF
TGTGCCATCACCCCCTCTGGGGGGACTAGCGGGGGGGCGGATACGCAGTATTTT
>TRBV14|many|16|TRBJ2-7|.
CASTPSARERSYEQYF
TGTGCCAGCACCCCCTCCGCGAGGGAAAGATCCTACGAGCAGTACTTC
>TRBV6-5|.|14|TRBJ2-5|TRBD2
CASRDSGRYETQYF
TGTGCCAGCAGGGATAGCGGGAGATATGAGACCCAGTACTTC
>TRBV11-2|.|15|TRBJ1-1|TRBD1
CASSFDRARNTEAFF
TGTGCCAGCAGCTTCGACAGGGCTCGGAACACTGAAGCTTTCTTT
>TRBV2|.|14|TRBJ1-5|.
CAGTSQGGNQPQHF
TGTGCCGGGACCTCACAGGGAGGCAATCAGCCCCAGCATTTT
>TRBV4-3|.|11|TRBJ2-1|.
CASSRRNEQFF
TGCGCCAGCAGCCGTCGGAATGAGCAGTTCTTC
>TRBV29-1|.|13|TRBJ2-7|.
CSYKGESPYEQYF
TGCAGCTACAAGGGGGAGTCCCCCTACGAGCAGTACTTC
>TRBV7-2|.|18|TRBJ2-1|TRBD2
CASSLAASGGINYNEQFF
TGTGCCAGCAGCTTAGCGGCTAGCGGGGGGATCAACTACAATGAGCAGTTCTTC
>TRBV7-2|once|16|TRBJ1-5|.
CASSLRGRGGIQPQHF
TGTGCCAGCAGCTTAAGGGGCAGGGGCGGTATTCAGCCCCAGCATTTT
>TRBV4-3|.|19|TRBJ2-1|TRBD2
CASSLDRVGTSGGYNEQFF
TGCGCCAGCAGCCTCGACAGGGTCGGGACTAGCGGGGGCTACAATGAGCAGTTCTTC
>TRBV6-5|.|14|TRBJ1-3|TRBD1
CASRDRGSGNTIYF
TGTGCCAGCAGAGACAGGGGATCTGGAAACACCATATATTTT
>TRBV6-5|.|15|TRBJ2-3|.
CASSYSGGSTDTQYF
TGTGCCAGCAGTTACTCAGGCGGAAGCACAGATACGCAGTATTTT
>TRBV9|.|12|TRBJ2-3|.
CASSPGSSTQYF
TGTGCCAGCAGCCCAGGATCCAGTACGCAGTATTTT
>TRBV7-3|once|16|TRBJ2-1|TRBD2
CASSSYRLAGGTEQFF
TGTGCCAGCAGCTCATACCGACTAGCGGGGGGTACTGAGCAGTTCTTC
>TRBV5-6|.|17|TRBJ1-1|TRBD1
CASSSTGTGVMNTEAFF
TGTGCCAGCAGCTCAACCGGGACAGGGGTTATGAACACTGAAGCTTTCTTT
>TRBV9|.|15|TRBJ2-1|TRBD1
CASSPRTGYDNEQFF
TGTGCCAGCAGCCCCCGGACAGGGTACGACAATGAGCAGTTCTTC
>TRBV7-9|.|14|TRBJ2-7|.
CASTSRGSPGEQYF
TGTGCCAGCACCTCTCGGGGTTCTCCAGGCGAGCAGTACTTC
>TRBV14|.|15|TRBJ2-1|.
CASSSLQSGSNEQFF
TGTGCCAGCAGCTCGCTCCAAAGCGGCTCCAATGAGCAGTTCTTC
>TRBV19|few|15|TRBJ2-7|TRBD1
CASSTRTGGRWEQYF
TGTGCCAGTAGTACGCGGACAGGGGGTCGGTGGGAGCAGTACTTC
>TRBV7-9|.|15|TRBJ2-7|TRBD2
CASSLAGGGTYEQYF
TGTGCCAGCAGCTTAGCGGGCGGGGGGACCTACGAGCAGTACTTC
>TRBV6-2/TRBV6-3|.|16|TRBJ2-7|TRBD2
CASSIGLAGDPYEQYF
TGTGCCAGCAGCATCGGACTAGCGGGAGATCCCTACGAGCAGTACTTC
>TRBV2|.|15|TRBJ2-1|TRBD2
CASSAVGTSGTEQFF
TGTGCCAGCAGTGCCGTCGGGACTAGCGGGACTGAGCAGTTCTTC
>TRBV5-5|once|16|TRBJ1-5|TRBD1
CASSPYRDRVDQPQHF
TGTGCCAGCAGCCCTTACCGGGACAGGGTAGATCAGCCCCAGCATTTT